A single sample is the source of the 13 T cell receptor beta chains below, sequenced in a study of blood T cells in healthy people across ages. A sample-barcoded 5' primer and a J-beta primer mix were used in a second PCR of roughly 7 to 11 cycles. Each CDR3 protein gets one entry after TCRdb re-called the 5' RACE reads with MiXCR. The table includes about 800,000 distinct CDR3 sequences, 20% to 25% detected once. The same data also contributed to another study, on T cells of mothers and their children.

The sample consisted of blood. These receptors were collected from a boy aged 5-17 years in good health.

This clonotype was counted only a few times. The chain links TRBV7-9 to TRBJ2-5; perhaps TRBD1 as D (6 bases). The CDR3 runs 14 residues. The V end was cut by 5 bases, the J end by 2 bases, with 12 bases between. The germline CDR1 and CDR2 sequences are SEHNR and FQNEAQ (reference sequence). The chain's CDR3 is CASSLSTGQETQYF. In nucleotides, the CDR3 is TGTGCCAGCAGCCTTAGCACAGGGCAAGAGACCCAGTACTTC.

Comments on this clonotype: An end of the junction differs from the germline gene, which may be a read error. This chain joins TRBV5-1 and TRBJ2-1; 7 nucleotides align to TRBD1. The CDR3 has 16 residues. CDR1 is SGHRS and CDR2 is YFSETQ in the germline V gene. CDR3 protein: CASSPGTVPPYNEQFF. In DNA, the CDR3 is TGCGCCAGCAGCCCAGGGACAGTCCCTCCCTACAATGAGCAGTTCTTT.

The J gene is TRBJ2-5, the V gene TRBV7-9, with 7 bases aligning to TRBD2. In germline, CDR1 is SEHNR, CDR2 FQNEAQ (reference sequence). This CDR3 region has 16 residues. V lost 5 bases and J lost 1; bases outside the gene matches: 10. CDR3 residues: CASSPGGAGTQETQYF. The DNA of the CDR3 is TGTGCCAGCAGCCCTGGCGGAGCGGGGACCCAAGAGACCCAGTACTTC.

The genes are TRBV4-3 and TRBJ2-3; TRBD2 agrees at 15 bases. Germline V CDR1 and CDR2: LGHNA, YSLEER. The CDR3 is 16 amino acids. J lost 9 bases, V lost 4 bases, and 8 bases had no gene match. CDR3 bases: TGCGCCAGCAGCCTACGGACTAGCGGGGGGGCAGGGACGCAGTATTTT. Translation gives CASSLRTSGGAGTQYF.

A few counts support this clonotype. The V and J genes are TRBV28 and TRBJ1-3; D remains ambiguous. The CDR3 consists of 16 residues. Trimming took 1 base from V and 0 from J, leaving 10 bases between them. The germline gives CDR1 MDHEN, CDR2 SYDVKM. Written as DNA, the CDR3 is TGTGCCAGCAGTTTATTAAGGGTTAGCTCTGGAAACACCATATATTTT. Protein: CASSLLRVSSGNTIYF.

This clonotype showed up just a few times. This chain connects TRBV6-5 to TRBJ1-2, with 8 bases aligning to TRBD1. The V segment lost 5 bases and the J segment 3 bases; nucleotides outside the gene matches: 8. The V gene's germline CDR1 is MNHEY and CDR2 SVGAGI. The CDR3 has 15 amino acids. CDR3 bases: TGTGCCAGCAGTCTGGACAGGGACGTATACTATGGCTACACCTTC. This codes for CASSLDRDVYYGYTF.

The sample holds one count of this clonotype. This chain uses TRBV5-6 with TRBJ2-5, with a tentative D call TRBD1 (6 bases). Looked up from germline, CDR1 is SGHDT and CDR2 is YYEEEE. The ends were cut back, 4 bases at V and 3 bases at J, with 22 bases in the middle. This CDR3 region has 17 residues. DNA of the CDR3: TGTGCCAGCAGCCAAGTAGTACCAGAAAGGGGGAAAGAGACCCAGTACTTC. Translated: CASSQVVPERGKETQYF.

J is TRBJ1-1 and V is TRBV5-8; a weak D match, TRBD1 (5 bases). Germline values: CDR1 SGHTS, CDR2 YDEGEE. V lost 1 base to trimming and J lost 3 bases, with 13 bases between them. The CDR3 consists of 15 residues. The chain's CDR3 is CASSLWGMVDTEAFF. The CDR3, as DNA: TGTGCCAGCAGCTTGTGGGGCATGGTGGACACTGAAGCTTTCTTT.

This clonotype was recorded a few times. V and J are TRBV7-3 and TRBJ2-2; 8 bases are a match to TRBD1. CDR3 length equals 15 residues. Germline loops: CDR1 SGHTA, CDR2 FQGTGA. Losses at the gene ends were 9 bases for V and 7 bases for J; bases not matched to a gene: 13. The CDR3 nucleotides read TGTGCCAGTTCCCGAACAGGGGGTAGGGGCGGGGAGCTGTTTTTT. Amino acids: CASSRTGGRGGELFF.

CDR3 coding DNA: TGTGCCAGCAGCGCGGGACTAGCGGGGGAAGGGACCCAGTACTTC. As protein: CASSAGLAGEGTQYF. V usage is TRBV9 and J usage is TRBJ2-5; 14 nucleotides align to TRBD2. The germline V gene has CDR1 SGDLS and CDR2 YYNGEE. CDR3 size: 15 residues. V lost 3 bases and J lost 7; bases outside the gene matches: 5.

The genes are TRBV12-3 or TRBV12-4 and TRBJ2-3, with D unclear. The CDR3 is made up of 12 amino acids. The V gene lost 4 bases and the J gene lost 5 bases, with 7 bases spanning the gap. The chain's CDR3 is CASSSWVDTQYF. The CDR3 region has the DNA TGTGCCAGCAGTTCATGGGTAGATACGCAGTATTTT.

The table lists this clonotype with a few counts. The V gene is TRBV6-5, the J gene TRBJ2-1, with TRBD2 identical over 12 bases. The J call may not be correct, given that the DNA end is closer to TRBJ2-7. CDR1 is MNHEY, CDR2 SVGAGI, per germline. This CDR3 contains 15 residues. CDR3 amino acids: CASSPRTSGVREQYF. The CDR3 DNA is TGTGCCAGCAGCCCACGGACTAGCGGGGTACGGGAGCAGTACTTC.

There are a few counts of this clonotype. CDR3 protein: CASRDRMNTEAFF. DNA of the CDR3: TGCGCCAGTCGAGACAGGATGAACACTGAAGCTTTCTTT. The chain employs TRBV4-3 and TRBJ1-1, with D maybe TRBD1 (6 bases). V dropped 9 bases and J dropped 0 bases, with 11 bases sitting between them. Germline-derived CDR1 and CDR2 are LGHNA and YSLEER. The CDR3 consists of 13 residues.